This T cell receptor beta chain was identified during a study of memory CD4+ T cells and cytomegalovirus serostatus. Background on the study: Of the healthy Belgian adults, under 10 were CMV seropositive and 20 to 30 seronegative.

Single viable CD3+CD4+CD8-CD45RO+ cells were sorted as the memory CD4+ T cells. After thawing, CD4+ T cells were positively selected. Trimming took off 11 bases at V and 8 bases at J, with 16 bases between the two ends. In germline, CDR1 is SNHLY, CDR2 FYNNEI. CDR3 size: 13 residues. The method was immunoSEQ multiplex PCR; TCRdb's version includes in-frame clones alone and lacks a portion of them. The table shows more than 35,000 clones, with approximately 78% occurring only once. Overall study results and limits: Repertoires predicted CMV serostatus with median bootstrapped AUC of approximately 0.95.

On this clone: Its antigen is still unknown.

This chain connects TRBV2 to TRBJ1-6; D remains unclear. This receptor was identified in an adult in good health and CMV-seronegative. The sample consisted of memory CD4+ T cells from blood. In nucleotides, the CDR3 is TGTGCCGGATCCCGGGAGAGGGATTCACCCCTCCACTTT. Protein: CAGSRERDSPLHF. Drawing the rest from reference TRBV2 and TRBJ1-6, the complete variable domain is EPEVTQTPSHQVTQMGQEVILRCVPISNHLYFYWYRQILGQKVEFLVSFYNNEISEKSEIFDDQFSVERPDGSNFTLKIRSTKLEDSAMYFCAGSRERDSPLHFGNGTRLTVT.